The rows below give T cell receptor beta chains drawn from one sample of a study of blood T cell repertoires in COVID-19. Method: immunoSEQ multiplex PCR; TCRdb's copy keeps in-frame clones and lacks some. The repertoire consists of 33,000 or so clones, with around 90% occurring once and the leading ten covering roughly 0.99%. Sequenced sample: peripheral blood. The receptors derive from a man between 65 and 85 years old with active or convalescent COVID-19. The CDR3 runs from the conserved cysteine through the conserved F or W. A D gene is named only where the DNA matches it firmly. Part of the rows lack a size; the others show once, few, many or a class for expanded clones.

D	J	size	V	CDR3	DNA
TRBD1	TRBJ1-5	NA	TRBV7-8	CASSSRQGEGGTGQPQHF	TGTGCCAGCAGCTCTCGACAGGGCGAGGGCGGAACGGGTCAGCCCCAGCATTTT
TRBD1	TRBJ2-2	NA	TRBV19	CASSGQGAGDGELFF	TGTGCCAGTAGTGGACAGGGGGCTGGCGACGGGGAGCTGTTTTTT
NA	TRBJ1-4	NA	TRBV6-6	CASNQRGGDEKLFF	TGTGCCAGCAATCAAAGAGGAGGGGATGAAAAACTGTTTTTT
NA	TRBJ2-3	NA	TRBV7-9	CASSPDSYTQYF	TGTGCCAGCAGCCCGGACTCTTATACGCAGTATTTT
TRBD1	TRBJ2-1	NA	TRBV24-1	CATSGDSPEQFF	TGTGCCACCAGTGGGGACAGTCCTGAGCAGTTCTTC
NA	TRBJ1-5	NA	TRBV27	CASSFPEVGNQPQHF	TGTGCCAGCAGTTTTCCCGAGGTGGGCAATCAGCCCCAGCATTTT
TRBD2	TRBJ2-3	NA	TRBV5-1	CASSPRTSGGNTDTQYF	TGCGCCAGCAGCCCCAGGACTAGCGGGGGCAACACAGATACGCAGTATTTT
TRBD2	TRBJ2-1	once	TRBV10-2	CASRTSGSSYNEQFF	TGCGCCAGCAGGACGAGCGGGAGCTCCTACAATGAGCAGTTCTTC
NA	TRBJ1-1	NA	TRBV7-2	CASSWGGMNTEAFF	TGTGCCAGCAGCTGGGGGGGAATGAACACTGAAGCTTTCTTT
NA	TRBJ1-1	NA	TRBV18	CASSPAQGSEGTEAFF	TGTGCCAGCTCACCGGCACAGGGCAGTGAGGGCACTGAAGCTTTCTTT
NA	TRBJ1-1	NA	TRBV19	CASSIDRVLRWTEAFF	TGTGCCAGTAGTATAGATAGAGTTCTCCGGTGGACTGAAGCTTTCTTT
TRBD1	TRBJ2-7	NA	TRBV7-3	CASSLAAGGGEQYF	TGTGCCAGCAGCTTAGCCGCAGGGGGTGGCGAGCAGTACTTC
TRBD1	TRBJ1-2	NA	TRBV18	CASSPTGSDYGYTF	TGTGCCAGCTCTCCGACAGGGAGCGACTATGGCTACACCTTC
NA	TRBJ1-1	NA	TRBV29-1	CSVEDRVRAEAFF	TGCAGCGTTGAAGATCGGGTTCGGGCTGAAGCTTTCTTT
TRBD1	TRBJ1-2	NA	TRBV12-3/TRBV12-4	CASSSLRGFGYTF	TGTGCCAGCAGTTCCCTCAGGGGGTTTGGCTACACCTTC
TRBD1	TRBJ1-3	NA	TRBV9	CASSVGQGGKNTIYF	TGTGCCAGCAGCGTAGGACAGGGGGGTAAAAACACCATATATTTT
NA	TRBJ1-3	NA	TRBV6-5	CASSYSGQTGNTIYF	TGTGCCAGCAGTTACTCCGGACAGACTGGAAACACCATATATTTT
NA	TRBJ1-2	NA	TRBV28	CASSLTEFPYGYTF	TGTGCCAGCAGTTTGACAGAATTCCCCTATGGCTACACCTTC
TRBD1	TRBJ1-5	NA	TRBV19	CASSIGTGSGQPQHF	TGTGCCAGTAGTATAGGGACAGGGTCGGGCCAGCCCCAGCATTTT
TRBD1	TRBJ2-5	NA	TRBV7-3	CASSLSGTGTETQYF	TGTGCCAGCAGCTTATCGGGGACAGGGACAGAGACCCAGTACTTC
TRBD1	TRBJ1-2	NA	TRBV7-2	CASSPFGTAYGYTF	TGTGCCAGCAGCCCCTTCGGGACAGCCTATGGCTACACCTTC
NA	TRBJ1-1	NA	TRBV7-8	CASSLGSYFRGNPPTEAFF	TGTGCCAGCAGCTTAGGATCCTACTTCAGGGGCAACCCCCCCACTGAAGCTTTCTTT
TRBD2	TRBJ2-1	few	TRBV18	CASSTRTSGSVDEQFF	TGTGCCAGCTCAACCAGGACTAGCGGGAGTGTGGATGAGCAGTTCTTC
NA	TRBJ1-2	NA	TRBV9	CASSVDLGWAGGYTF	TGTGCCAGCAGCGTAGATTTGGGGTGGGCGGGTGGCTACACCTTC
NA	TRBJ1-1	few	TRBV4-1	CASSPWGVTEAFF	TGCGCCAGCAGCCCTTGGGGGGTCACTGAAGCTTTCTTT
TRBD2	TRBJ2-7	NA	TRBV7-9	CASSLAGGYEQYF	TGTGCCAGCAGCTTAGCGGGAGGGTACGAGCAGTACTTC
NA	TRBJ2-3	NA	TRBV9	CASSVGGTDTQYF	TGTGCCAGCAGCGTAGGAGGCACAGATACGCAGTATTTT
NA	TRBJ1-5	NA	TRBV7-9	CASSLGHEQPQHF	TGTGCCAGCAGCCTAGGACACGAACAGCCCCAGCATTTT
NA	TRBJ2-7	NA	TRBV7-8	CASSLVDEQYF	TGTGCCAGCAGCTTGGTAGACGAGCAGTACTTC
NA	TRBJ1-1	NA	TRBV21-1	CALRGRGWNTEAFF	TGTGCCTTACGGGGGAGGGGCTGGAACACTGAAGCTTTCTTT
NA	TRBJ2-7	NA	TRBV20-1	CSASRGREQYF	TGCAGTGCTAGTCGGGGTCGCGAGCAGTACTTC
NA	TRBJ1-2	NA	TRBV29-1	CSVVEGYTF	TGCAGCGTAGTTGAGGGCTACACCTTC
TRBD1	TRBJ1-4	NA	TRBV2	CASSDSLGTGEEKLFF	TGTGCCAGCAGTGACAGCTTAGGGACAGGGGAGGAAAAACTGTTTTTT
NA	TRBJ1-2	NA	TRBV19	CASSRGTFDGYTF	TGTGCCAGTAGTAGAGGGACATTTGATGGCTACACCTTC
NA	TRBJ1-2	NA	TRBV18	CASSLNPSPALGAF	TGTGCCAGCTCATTAAATCCCTCGCCGGCACTCGGGGCCTTC
NA	TRBJ1-1	NA	TRBV19	CASSAGRWNTEAFF	TGTGCCAGTAGTGCGGGACGGTGGAACACTGAAGCTTTCTTT
NA	TRBJ2-4	NA	TRBV10-3	CAISESMGVAKNIQYF	TGTGCCATCAGTGAGTCGATGGGAGTAGCCAAAAACATTCAGTACTTC
NA	TRBJ2-1	NA	TRBV28	CASSDSAAEQFF	TGTGCCAGCAGCGATTCAGCGGCTGAGCAGTTCTTC
TRBD2	TRBJ2-7	NA	TRBV30	CAWSTKRSGLVIYEQYF	TGTGCCTGGAGTACAAAAAGATCGGGACTAGTCATCTACGAGCAGTACTTC
TRBD2	TRBJ2-7	NA	TRBV5-1	CASSWRTSGDEQYF	TGCGCCAGCAGCTGGAGGACTAGCGGGGACGAGCAGTACTTC
TRBD1	TRBJ1-3	NA	TRBV19	CASEPGQRQPGFGNTIYF	TGTGCCAGCGAACCGGGACAGAGACAGCCAGGCTTTGGAAACACCATATATTTT
TRBD1	TRBJ2-4	NA	TRBV30	CAWSDRGHIQYF	TGTGCCTGGAGTGACAGGGGTCACATTCAGTACTTC
TRBD1	TRBJ1-1	NA	TRBV29-1	CSVGQGGNTEAFF	TGCAGCGTGGGACAGGGAGGGAACACTGAAGCTTTCTTT
NA	TRBJ1-3	NA	TRBV27	CASRTTGLSGNTIYF	TGTGCCAGCAGAACGACAGGTTTATCTGGAAACACCATATATTTT
TRBD1	TRBJ2-2	NA	TRBV19	CASSKGAYTGELFF	TGTGCCAGTAGTAAGGGGGCATACACCGGGGAGCTGTTTTTT
TRBD2	TRBJ2-5	NA	TRBV7-6	CASSLWSFAGAGQETQYF	TGTGCCAGCAGCTTATGGTCCTTCGCGGGAGCTGGGCAAGAGACCCAGTACTTC
NA	TRBJ1-1	NA	TRBV7-2	CASSLAGGGTEAFF	TGTGCCAGCAGCTTAGCAGGGGGTGGCACTGAAGCTTTCTTT
NA	TRBJ2-2	NA	TRBV10-3	CAITPQGGGELFF	TGTGCCATCACCCCACAGGGTGGCGGGGAGCTGTTTTTT